A single sample is the source of the 27 T cell receptor beta chains below, sequenced in a study of tissue T cells after allogeneic stem cell transplantation. Noted time point: mouse harvest day 7 after allogeneic transplant. Each mouse received 10^7 T-cell-depleted marrow cells plus 10^6 splenic CD5+ T cells by tail vein. Libraries were prepared by immunoSEQ multiplex PCR; TCRdb keeps only in-frame clonotypes and omits some of them. The table records 8,000 to 8,500 clones, roughly 46% of them present only once. Sequenced input: skin. The source of these receptors is a female BALB/c mouse given C57BL/6 T cells with graft-versus-host disease after an allogeneic hematopoietic cell transplant.

A word on this clone: The gene symbols are mouse symbols. The read halts 1 residue ahead of the CDR3 end, with the missing end drawn from the germline J gene. This chain connects TRBV20 to TRBJ1-5; D uncertain. There are 11 residues in the CDR3. The germline gives CDR1 GFQATS, CDR2 STVNSAI. V lost 3 bases to trimming and J lost 4 bases, with 4 bases between them. CDR3 region: CGARQNQAPLF. Incomplete CDR3 DNA: TGTGGTGCTAGACAAAACCAGGCTCCGCTT. Based on the CDR3 plus reference TRBV20 and TRBJ1-5, the full variable domain is GALVYQYPRRTICKSGTSMRMECQAVGFQATSVAWYRQSPQKTFELIALSTVNSAIKYEQNFTQEKFPISHPNLSFSSMTVLNAYLEDRGLYLCGARQNQAPLFGEGTRLSVL.

Comment on this clone: Gene names and germline refer to mouse. The read ends 1 residue shy of where the CDR3 ends; the end is completed using the germline J gene. The rearrangement links TRBV3 to TRBJ2-4, with TRBD1 matching 9 bases. With 4 bases clipped from V and 6 bases from J, the junction kept 5 bases outside the gene matches. The CDR3 sequence is 14 residues long. Per the germline V gene, CDR1 is SNHLY and CDR2 is FYNGKV (reference sequence). CDR3 sequence: CASSSQGAGNTLYF. The DNA read from the CDR3 is TGTGCCAGCAGCTCACAGGGGGCAGGGAACACCTTGTAC. Supplemented by reference TRBV3 and TRBJ2-4, the full variable domain reads GPKVLQIPSHQIIDMGQMVTLNCDPVSNHLYFYWYKQILGQQMEFLVNFYNGKVMEKSKLFKDQFSVERPDGSYFTLKIQPTALEDSAVYFCASSSQGAGNTLYFGAGTRLSVL.

Remarks on this clone: Gene names and germline refer to mouse. The read halts 1 residue ahead of the CDR3 end, with the missing end drawn from the germline J gene. The chain is built from TRBV2 and TRBJ2-7; TRBD1 matches at 8 bases. V lost 0 bases to trimming and J lost 7 bases; unmatched junction nucleotides: 8. CDR1 is LGHNA, CDR2 YSYQKL, per germline. The CDR3 runs 15 residues. The part of the CDR3 DNA that was read is TGTGCCAGCAGCCAAGATGGGCAGGGGGCGCGGGAACAGTAC. Translating it yields CASSQDGQGAREQY. The entire CDR3 protein reads CASSQDGQGAREQYF.

With regard to this clone: The listed genes are named as in mouse. From the germline J gene comes the end of the CDR3, since the read stops 1 residue before it. The chain recombines TRBV23 with TRBJ1-1. This CDR3 is 12 amino acids long. CDR1 is KGHTA and CDR2 is FQNQQP in the germline V gene. The part of the CDR3 DNA that was read is TGCTCCAGCAGTAGAATAAACACAGAAGTCTTC. Residues: CSSSRINTEVF. The CDR3, in full, reads CSSSRINTEVFF.

This clone has a handful of counts. Gene names and germline refer to mouse. The read terminates 1 residue ahead of where the CDR3 ends, so the germline J gene completes it. The V gene is TRBV3, the J gene TRBJ1-1; TRBD1 might be the D (6 bases). V lost 2 bases to trimming and J lost 0 bases, with 13 bases between them. The germline V gene encodes CDR1 SNHLY and CDR2 FYNGKV (reference sequence). The CDR3 has 16 residues. The CDR3 is CASSLRWDTANTEVFF. The sequenced part of the CDR3 DNA is TGTGCCAGCAGCTTACGGTGGGACACAGCAAACACAGAAGTCTTC.

In the case of this clone: Gene names and germline refer to mouse. Sequencing ends 1 residue short of the CDR3 end; the germline J gene provides the rest. J is TRBJ2-2 and V is TRBV26; TRBD2 matches 7 bases. The CDR3 runs 15 residues. J was trimmed by 1 base and V by 4 bases; bases with no gene match: 3. Germline assignment: CDR1 KGHPV and CDR2 FQNQEV (reference sequence). The CDR3 is CASSHWGVNTGQLYF. The sequenced part of the CDR3 DNA is TGTGCCAGCAGTCACTGGGGAGTAAACACCGGGCAGCTCTAC.

A note on this clone: Germline and genes here are mouse. The CDR3 goes on 1 residue after the read ends, and that part is filled in from the germline J gene. J is TRBJ2-5 and V is TRBV16, with 8 nucleotides matching TRBD1. The CDR3 loop spans 13 amino acids. J gave up 3 bases and V 5 bases, and 1 base lay outside the gene matches. CDR1 and CDR2 from the germline V gene are SGHSA and FRNQAP. CDR3 bases read: TGTGCAAGCAGCCACAGGGGGCAAGACACCCAGTAC. This encodes CASSHRGQDTQY. The full CDR3 is CASSHRGQDTQYF.

Comment on this clone: Gene and germline names: mouse. The read terminates 1 residue before the CDR3 end, so the remaining end is supplied by the germline J gene. The chain has TRBV26 and TRBJ2-5; TRBD1 is a possible D gene (6 bases). V was pared by 4 bases and J by 4 bases, with 9 bases between. There are 13 residues in the CDR3. Germline CDR1 KGHPV, CDR2 FQNQEV (reference sequence). The sequenced CDR3 bases are TGTGCCAGCAGTCCGAGGGACAAAGACACCCAGTAC. It yields the protein CASSPRDKDTQY. The whole CDR3 is CASSPRDKDTQYF.

As regards this clone: Mouse names are used for the genes. The sequenced part of the CDR3 DNA is TGTGCCAGCAGCTTAGACAGAAACCAGGCTCCGCTT. This translates into CASSLDRNQAPL. The whole CDR3 sequence is CASSLDRNQAPLF. V and J are TRBV3 and TRBJ1-5; D remains unclear. The CDR3 end falls 1 residue outside the read, so it is completed with the germline J gene. CDR1 and CDR2 from the germline V gene are SNHLY and FYNGKV (reference sequence). CDR3 size: 13 residues. V lost 1 base and J lost 4, with 5 bases in between.

Comment on this clone: Gene names refer to mouse genes. The DNA ends 1 residue before the CDR3 does, and the rest of the CDR3 is filled in from the germline J gene. The rearrangement links TRBV19 to TRBJ1-6, with D possibly matching TRBD1 (5 bases). TRBJ1-6 is an ORF for which the function is uncertain. The length of the CDR3 is 15 residues. Trimming left V 1 base short and J 2 bases short, with 7 bases between. Germline V CDR1 and CDR2: FNHDT, SITEND (reference sequence). CDR3 region: CASSIRTTYNSPLYF. Incomplete CDR3 DNA: TGTGCCAGCAGTATAAGGACAACCTATAATTCGCCCCTCTAC.

A note on this clone: Germline and genes: mouse. The observed sequence ends 1 residue before the CDR3 terminus, with the missing tail filled in from the germline J gene. This chain uses TRBV26 with TRBJ1-4; no firm D call. The ends were cut back, 3 bases at V and 5 bases at J, with 7 bases in the middle. This CDR3 has 13 residues. CDR1 and CDR2 (germline): KGHPV, FQNQEV (reference sequence). The CDR3 here is CASSLGTNERLFF. The CDR3 bases that were read are TGTGCCAGCAGTCTTGGCACTAACGAAAGATTATTT.

Concerning this clone: Any gene name here is a mouse gene name. The read terminates 1 residue ahead of where the CDR3 ends, so the germline J gene completes it. This sequence joins TRBV15 and TRBJ2-3; the match to TRBD1 covers 11 bases. V shed 4 bases and J 1 base; nucleotides not matched to a gene: 1. The CDR3 extends over 15 amino acids. Per the germline V gene, CDR1 is SGHND and CDR2 is FRSKSL. CDR3 residues: CASSWTGGGAETLYF. CDR3 bases read: TGTGCCAGCAGTTGGACAGGGGGCGGTGCAGAAACGCTGTAT.

This clone was detected a few times. The listed genes are named as in mouse. The read ends 1 residue shy of where the CDR3 ends; the end is completed using the germline J gene. The chain combines TRBV23 with TRBJ1-3; whether TRBD1, the table's D call, matches the DNA was not checked. CDR1 is KGHTA and CDR2 is FQNQQP in the germline V gene. The CDR3 consists of 15 residues. The CDR3 DNA, read in part, is TGCTCCAGCAGTCAATCTACAGGGAGAGGAAATACGCTCTAT. Its protein product is CSSSQSTGRGNTLY. In full, the CDR3 reads CSSSQSTGRGNTLYF.

Of note for this clone: All gene names here are mouse names. The read stops 1 residue short of the end of the CDR3; the missing end is completed from the germline J gene. This rearrangement joins TRBV12-1 to TRBJ2-3; tentatively, D is TRBD1 or TRBD2 (6 bases each). Germline V gives CDR1 SGHSN, CDR2 HYEKVE. CDR3 length: 13 amino acids. V lost 1 base, J lost 3 bases, and 7 bases lay in between. The part of the CDR3 DNA that was read is TGTGCCAGCTCTCTAGGGGGGGCAGAAACGCTGTAT. Translation gives CASSLGGAETLY. The whole CDR3 sequence is CASSLGGAETLYF.

Note on this clone: These gene names are mouse names. The missing CDR3 end, 1 residue past where the read stops, is filled in from the germline J gene. The chain employs TRBV1 and TRBJ1-3, with D unresolved. Germline-derived CDR1 and CDR2 are NSQYPW and LRSPGD (reference sequence). This CDR3 spans 14 amino acids. Deletions cut 0 bases from V and 1 base from J, with 4 bases between. The covered CDR3 bases are TGCACCTGCAGTGCAGATGGGTCTGGAAATACGCTCTAT. This codes for CTCSADGSGNTLY. The entire CDR3 sequence reads CTCSADGSGNTLYF. Together with reference TRBV1 and TRBJ1-3, the CDR3 gives the full variable domain: VTLLEQNPRWRLVPRGQAVNLRCILKNSQYPWMSWYQQDLQKQLQWLFTLRSPGDKEVKSLPGADYLATRVTDTELRLQVANMSQGRTLYCTCSADGSGNTLYFGEGSRLIVV.

This clone was seen a few times. Gene names follow the mouse nomenclature. The read is 1 residue too short to cover the CDR3 end, so that end is filled in from the germline J gene. The chain uses TRBV26 and TRBJ2-1; D is unresolved. This CDR3 comprises 11 residues. Germline lookup yields CDR1 KGHPV and CDR2 FQNQEV (reference sequence). The V end was cut by 5 bases, the J end by 6 bases, with 5 bases between. The CDR3 is CASSEGAEQFF. Incomplete CDR3 DNA: TGTGCCAGCAGTGAGGGTGCTGAGCAGTTC.

This clone showed up just a few times. All gene names here are mouse names. The CDR3 end falls 1 residue outside the read, so it is completed with the germline J gene. This chain links TRBV3 with TRBJ2-1; 10 bases map to TRBD2. This CDR3 comprises 15 residues. V lost 4 bases and J lost 3; bases outside the gene matches: 3. Per germline, CDR1 SNHLY and CDR2 FYNGKV (reference sequence). Partial CDR3 DNA: TGTGCCAGCAGCTCTGGACTGGGGGTCTATGCTGAGCAGTTC. The encoded protein is CASSSGLGVYAEQF. The whole CDR3 sequence reads CASSSGLGVYAEQFF.

This clone was seen a handful of times. Mouse germline and gene names are used. CDR3 region: CASSPIRGISNERLFF. Incomplete CDR3 DNA: TGTGCCAGCAGTCCCATCAGGGGAATTTCCAACGAAAGATTATTT. This chain joins TRBV19 and TRBJ1-4; D possibly corresponds to TRBD1 (6 bases). The CDR3 is cut off 1 residue early in the read; its end comes from the germline J gene. Trimming removed 4 bases at V and 0 bases at J, with 13 bases between. The CDR3 sequence is 16 residues long. Per germline, CDR1 FNHDT and CDR2 SITEND (reference sequence).

In its sample, this clone was seen a few times. Genes here carry mouse names. Read data end 1 residue before the CDR3 end; the end is taken from the germline J gene. The gene calls are TRBV26 and TRBJ2-7; the match to TRBD1 covers 7 bases. In germline, CDR1 is KGHPV, CDR2 FQNQEV (reference sequence). After removal of 5 bases from V and 7 bases from J, the junction contained 5 bases not matched to a gene. The CDR3 extends over 12 amino acids. The sequenced part of the CDR3 DNA is TGTGCCAGCAGTACGACAGGGAAGGAACAGTAC. Its protein is CASSTTGKEQY. The entire CDR3 protein is CASSTTGKEQYF.

Details on this clone: The gene symbols are mouse symbols. The sequence runs out 1 residue before the end of the CDR3; the remainder is reconstructed from the germline J gene. The V call is TRBV3, the J call TRBJ1-3; the D gene is possibly TRBD1 (5 bases). Germline V gives CDR1 SNHLY, CDR2 FYNGKV (reference sequence). The CDR3 runs 14 residues. Deletions cut 5 bases from V and 0 bases from J, with 8 bases between. CDR3 bases read: TGTGCCAGCAGCGCAGACAGTTCTGGAAATACGCTCTAT. It codes for CASSADSSGNTLY. The whole CDR3 protein reads CASSADSSGNTLYF.

This clone was observed a handful of times. Genes and germline are mouse. The read stops 1 residue short of the end of the CDR3; the missing end is completed from the germline J gene. This sequence joins TRBV4 and TRBJ2-3; TRBD2 is a possible D gene (7 bases). Trimming pared 4 bases from V and 0 bases from J, leaving 8 bases between. This CDR3 is built from 14 residues. CDR1 and CDR2 (germline): LGHDT, YNNKQL (reference sequence). The CDR3 bases that were read are TGTGCCAGCAGCTGGGGGGCTAGTGCAGAAACGCTGTAT. Translating gives CASSWGASAETLY. The whole CDR3 sequence is CASSWGASAETLYF.

This clone showed up just a few times. Gene names and germline refer to mouse. Coverage ceases 1 residue before the CDR3 finishes, and the germline J gene fills in the end. This sequence joins TRBV3 and TRBJ1-4; 9 bases align to TRBD1. This CDR3 is 15 amino acids long. The J segment lost 3 bases and the V segment lost 5 bases, leaving 4 bases of the junction unmatched. Germline V gene sequence: CDR1 SNHLY, CDR2 FYNGKV (reference sequence). The CDR3 loop is CASSPQGAANERLFF. The sequenced CDR3 bases are TGTGCCAGCAGCCCACAGGGGGCGGCCAACGAAAGATTATTT.

On this clone: The gene names given are mouse names. The CDR3 goes on 1 residue after the read ends, and that part is filled in from the germline J gene. The chain carries TRBV13-1 and TRBJ1-1, with D maybe TRBD1 (6 bases). The CDR3 totals 12 residues. Trimming stripped 1 base from V and 6 bases from J, with 7 bases between. CDR1 is NSHNY and CDR2 is SYGAGN in the germline V gene. Incomplete CDR3 DNA: TGTGCCAGCAGTGATAGGGGGTCAGAAGTCTTC. It codes for CASSDRGSEVF. The complete CDR3 reads CASSDRGSEVFF.

Comment on this clone: Mouse gene names and germline throughout. The DNA ends 1 residue before the CDR3 does, and the rest of the CDR3 is filled in from the germline J gene. The chain joins TRBV26 to TRBJ2-5; 9 bases agree with TRBD1. The CDR3 covers 13 residues. J lost 6 bases, V lost 5 bases, and 3 bases had no gene match. Germline V lookup: CDR1 KGHPV, CDR2 FQNQEV (reference sequence). Partial CDR3 DNA: TGTGCCAGCAGTAGACAGGGGGGTGACACCCAGTAC. It codes for CASSRQGGDTQY. The full CDR3 reads CASSRQGGDTQYF.

With respect to this clone: Gene names are mouse gene names. Read coverage stops 1 residue before the CDR3 terminus; the germline J gene supplies the remainder. V and J are TRBV3 and TRBJ1-1, with 7 bases lining up with TRBD1. Germline V gene data show CDR1 as SNHLY and CDR2 as FYNGKV (reference sequence). The CDR3 is made up of 15 amino acids. The ends lost 2 bases at V and 1 base at J; junction bases unmatched: 4. CDR3 DNA (partial): TGTGCCAGCAGCTTATCTCGACAGGGGAACACAGAAGTCTTC. Translation gives CASSLSRQGNTEVF. The CDR3 in full is CASSLSRQGNTEVFF. The full variable domain, completed using reference TRBV3 and TRBJ1-1, is GPKVLQIPSHQIIDMGQMVTLNCDPVSNHLYFYWYKQILGQQMEFLVNFYNGKVMEKSKLFKDQFSVERPDGSYFTLKIQPTALEDSAVYFCASSLSRQGNTEVFFGKGTRLTVV.

On this clone: Germline and genes here are mouse. The CDR3 goes on 1 residue after the read ends, and that part is filled in from the germline J gene. The gene calls are TRBV15 and TRBJ1-1, with 10 bases lining up with TRBD1. The CDR3 contains 14 residues. Trimming removed 5 bases from V and 3 bases from J; junction bases left unmatched: 3. Per the germline V gene, CDR1 is SGHND and CDR2 is FRSKSL. This CDR3 reads CASSPGQGYTEVFF. CDR3 DNA (partial): TGTGCCAGCAGTCCGGGACAGGGGTACACAGAAGTCTTC. The variable domain in full, with the rest retrieved from reference TRBV15 and TRBJ1-1, is DAGVTQTPRHEVAEKGQTIILKCEPVSGHNDLFWYRQTKIQGLELLSYFRSKSLMEDGGAFKDRFKAEMLNSSFSTLKIQPTEPKDSAVYLCASSPGQGYTEVFFGKGTRLTVV.

Comments on this clone: The genes are named according to mouse. The read ends 1 residue early relative to the CDR3; the germline J gene fills the gap. This chain links TRBV31 with TRBJ2-1; D remains unclear. Germline loops: CDR1 GKSSPN, CDR2 SITVG. V gave up 2 bases and J gave up 11 bases, with 1 base separating them. The CDR3 sequence is 8 residues long. The sequenced part of the CDR3 DNA is TGTGCCTGGAGTAAGCAGTTC. Residues: CAWSKQF. The CDR3, in full, reads CAWSKQFF. The whole variable domain, filled in from reference TRBV31 and TRBJ2-1, reads AQTIHQWPVAEIKAVGSPLSLGCTIKGKSSPNLYWYWQATGGTLQQLFYSITVGQVESVVQLNLSASRPKDDQFILSTEKLLLSHSGFYLCAWSKQFFGPGTRLTVL.